These T cell receptor beta chains were read from a single sample in a study of T cell repertoires in cytomegalovirus infection. TCRdb re-derived calls from the reads in MiXCR, one entry per CDR3 protein. The sample holds roughly 700,000 distinct CDR3 sequences, roughly 33% seen once. These receptors have no known antigen. Sequences were derived from cultured PBMCs, sampled from culture after CMV antigen stimulation. These receptors were obtained from a human donor in good health (CMV status not recorded). Some clones in this sample may be carry-over from other donors' samples. The CDR3 runs from the conserved cysteine through the conserved F or W. A D gene is named only where the DNA matches it firmly. A row's size may be missing; if present it is once, few, many or a size class.

CDR3 DNA: TGCAGCGTTGAACCGGGTCGGAATGAGCAGTTCTTC
CDR3 protein: CSVEPGRNEQFF
clone size: .
V gene: TRBV29-1
J gene: TRBJ2-1
D gene: .

CDR3 DNA: TGTGCCAGCACCGAGACAGGGGGCTCCTACAATGAGCAGTTCTTC
CDR3 protein: CASTETGGSYNEQFF
clone size: .
V gene: TRBV5-4
J gene: TRBJ2-1
D gene: TRBD1

CDR3 DNA: TGTGCCAGCAACGGACAGTGGAACACTGAAGCTTTCTTT
CDR3 protein: CASNGQWNTEAFF
clone size: once
V gene: TRBV7-4
J gene: TRBJ1-1
D gene: .

CDR3 DNA: TGTGCCACCAGTGCCTTAGGGAGGGCCACCAATCAGCCCCAGCATTTT
CDR3 protein: CATSALGRATNQPQHF
clone size: .
V gene: TRBV24-1
J gene: TRBJ1-5
D gene: .

CDR3 DNA: TGCAGCTCTTCCCGGGACTCGGCCACAGATACGCAGTATTTT
CDR3 protein: CSSSRDSATDTQYF
clone size: few
V gene: TRBV29-1
J gene: TRBJ2-3
D gene: .

CDR3 DNA: TGTGCCAGCAGATTCATGGGAGAGACCCAGTACTTC
CDR3 protein: CASRFMGETQYF
clone size: few
V gene: TRBV7-6
J gene: TRBJ2-5
D gene: .

CDR3 DNA: TGTGCCTCCCGGACTCGGGTGAACACCGGGGAGCTGTTTTTT
CDR3 protein: CASRTRVNTGELFF
clone size: .
V gene: TRBV7-7
J gene: TRBJ2-2
D gene: .

CDR3 DNA: TGTGCCAGCAGCTTCGGGCCAAATGAGCAGTTCTTC
CDR3 protein: CASSFGPNEQFF
clone size: few
V gene: TRBV7-2
J gene: TRBJ2-1
D gene: .

CDR3 DNA: TGTGCCAGCAGTTACGGCAGGGGCGACATTCAGTACTTC
CDR3 protein: CASSYGRGDIQYF
clone size: few
V gene: TRBV6-5
J gene: TRBJ2-4
D gene: .

CDR3 DNA: TGCGCCAGCAGCCTAAGGCTGGGGGCGCTTGGTGAGCAGTTCTTC
CDR3 protein: CASSLRLGALGEQFF
clone size: .
V gene: TRBV5-1
J gene: TRBJ2-1
D gene: .

CDR3 DNA: TGTGCCAGCAGCCAAGCGGCTAGCTCGTCCCAGTACTTC
CDR3 protein: CASSQAASSSQYF
clone size: few
V gene: TRBV7-2
J gene: TRBJ2-5
D gene: .

CDR3 DNA: TGTGCCAGCCGTAACCGGTGGACGCAGTATTTT
CDR3 protein: CASRNRWTQYF
clone size: .
V gene: TRBV6-2/TRBV6-3
J gene: TRBJ2-3
D gene: .

CDR3 DNA: TGCGCCAGCAGCCAACTGACTAGCGGGGGTGAGCAGTTCTTC
CDR3 protein: CASSQLTSGGEQFF
clone size: once
V gene: TRBV4-3
J gene: TRBJ2-1
D gene: TRBD2

CDR3 DNA: TGTGCTAGTGGGAGGGATTTAGGGAACACCGGGGAGCTGTTTTTT
CDR3 protein: CASGRDLGNTGELFF
clone size: .
V gene: TRBV12-5
J gene: TRBJ2-2
D gene: .

CDR3 DNA: TGTGCCAGCAGCGGACATCGGGGCTACGAGCAGTACTTC
CDR3 protein: CASSGHRGYEQYF
clone size: .
V gene: TRBV28
J gene: TRBJ2-7
D gene: .

CDR3 DNA: TGTGCCAGCAGCGTAGGGCCTGACTTCTCCTACGAGCAGTACTTC
CDR3 protein: CASSVGPDFSYEQYF
clone size: few
V gene: TRBV9
J gene: TRBJ2-7
D gene: .

CDR3 DNA: TGCGCCAGCAGCTTTAATGGTTTGGGCAATCAGCCCCAGCATTTT
CDR3 protein: CASSFNGLGNQPQHF
clone size: .
V gene: TRBV5-1
J gene: TRBJ1-5
D gene: .

CDR3 DNA: TGTGCCAGCAGCTTGGGACAGGGGGGCTTCACAGATACGCAGTATTTT
CDR3 protein: CASSLGQGGFTDTQYF
clone size: .
V gene: TRBV7-9
J gene: TRBJ2-3
D gene: TRBD1

CDR3 DNA: TGTGCCAGCAGTGAAGAGCAATGGCAGCCCCAGCATTTT
CDR3 protein: CASSEEQWQPQHF
clone size: .
V gene: TRBV6-1
J gene: TRBJ1-5
D gene: .

CDR3 DNA: TGTGCCACCGGCGACACCCCTAGCAATCAGCCCCAGCATTTT
CDR3 protein: CATGDTPSNQPQHF
clone size: .
V gene: TRBV3-1
J gene: TRBJ1-5
D gene: .

CDR3 DNA: TGTGCCATCAGAAGGACGGCTGGCGGCTACACCTTC
CDR3 protein: CAIRRTAGGYTF
clone size: .
V gene: TRBV10-3
J gene: TRBJ1-2
D gene: .

CDR3 DNA: TGTGCCAGCAGCCCGGGGACAGCGGGGATCTACGAGCAGTACTTC
CDR3 protein: CASSPGTAGIYEQYF
clone size: .
V gene: TRBV12-3/TRBV12-4
J gene: TRBJ2-7
D gene: .

CDR3 DNA: TGTGCCACCACCGGACAGGGGCGTAATTCACCCCTCCACTTT
CDR3 protein: CATTGQGRNSPLHF
clone size: few
V gene: TRBV3-1
J gene: TRBJ1-6
D gene: TRBD1

CDR3 DNA: TGTGCCAGCAGCTTAGGACAGAACTATGGCTACACCTTC
CDR3 protein: CASSLGQNYGYTF
clone size: many
V gene: TRBV12-3/TRBV12-4
J gene: TRBJ1-2
D gene: .

CDR3 DNA: TGTGCCAGCAGCCGAACGGGGGGAGGAAGAAATGAGCAGTTCTTC
CDR3 protein: CASSRTGGGRNEQFF
clone size: .
V gene: TRBV11-3
J gene: TRBJ2-1
D gene: TRBD2

CDR3 DNA: TGTGCCAGCAGTGGACAGGGAAGAAACGACGAGCAGTACTTC
CDR3 protein: CASSGQGRNDEQYF
clone size: .
V gene: TRBV2
J gene: TRBJ2-7
D gene: TRBD1

CDR3 DNA: TGTGCCATCAGTGAGTCGCCAGGGGGTCTCTATGGCTACACCTTC
CDR3 protein: CAISESPGGLYGYTF
clone size: few
V gene: TRBV10-3
J gene: TRBJ1-2
D gene: TRBD1

CDR3 DNA: TGTGCCACCAGCAGAGAGGGACTAGCGGGGGGGCTTGATGAGCAGTTCTTC
CDR3 protein: CATSREGLAGGLDEQFF
clone size: .
V gene: TRBV15
J gene: TRBJ2-1
D gene: TRBD2

CDR3 DNA: TGTGTCAGCAGTGAAAGAGGGCGCAGAAACACTGAAGCTTTCTTT
CDR3 protein: CVSSERGRRNTEAFF
clone size: .
V gene: TRBV2
J gene: TRBJ1-1
D gene: .

CDR3 DNA: TGTGCCAGCAGCTTATTATTCGATGAGCAGTTCTTC
CDR3 protein: CASSLLFDEQFF
clone size: few
V gene: TRBV7-6
J gene: TRBJ2-1
D gene: .

CDR3 DNA: TGTGCCAGCAGTTTAGCCGGGTTTAATTCACCCCTCCACTTT
CDR3 protein: CASSLAGFNSPLHF
clone size: few
V gene: TRBV28
J gene: TRBJ1-6
D gene: .

CDR3 DNA: TGTGCCAGCACCATTAGTGGGGTTAATCAGCCCCAGCATTTT
CDR3 protein: CASTISGVNQPQHF
clone size: .
V gene: TRBV6-6
J gene: TRBJ1-5
D gene: .

CDR3 DNA: TGTGCCAGCAGCCAAGGACATGGGGGACTAAATGAGCAGTTCTTC
CDR3 protein: CASSQGHGGLNEQFF
clone size: few
V gene: TRBV11-2
J gene: TRBJ2-1
D gene: TRBD2

CDR3 DNA: TGTGCCAGCAGCGTTGCAGTGGAGGCGGATACGCAGTATTTT
CDR3 protein: CASSVAVEADTQYF
clone size: .
V gene: TRBV9
J gene: TRBJ2-3
D gene: .

CDR3 DNA: TGTGCCACCAGCCGGCCTATAGAGGAAAACACTGAAGCTTTCTTT
CDR3 protein: CATSRPIEENTEAFF
clone size: .
V gene: TRBV15
J gene: TRBJ1-1
D gene: .

CDR3 DNA: TGTGCCAGCAGCCAGACTAGCGGGAGAATCTATGAGCAGTTCTTC
CDR3 protein: CASSQTSGRIYEQFF
clone size: .
V gene: TRBV6-2/TRBV6-3
J gene: TRBJ2-1
D gene: TRBD2

CDR3 DNA: TGTGCCAGCAGCTCTGAGGGATCCCCACTCAACAATGAGCAGTTCTTC
CDR3 protein: CASSSEGSPLNNEQFF
clone size: .
V gene: TRBV28
J gene: TRBJ2-1
D gene: .

CDR3 DNA: TGTGCCAGCAGCCAAGAGGGCAACATCTACAATGAGCAGTTCTTC
CDR3 protein: CASSQEGNIYNEQFF
clone size: few
V gene: TRBV4-2
J gene: TRBJ2-1
D gene: .

CDR3 DNA: TGTGCCAGCAGCCCGGTGGGGCGAGGTGGAAAACTGTTTTTT
CDR3 protein: CASSPVGRGGKLFF
clone size: .
V gene: TRBV6-2/TRBV6-3
J gene: TRBJ1-4
D gene: .

CDR3 DNA: TGTGCCATCAGTCCATCCGGGCCGGAGGACTACGAGCAGTACTTC
CDR3 protein: CAISPSGPEDYEQYF
clone size: .
V gene: TRBV10-3
J gene: TRBJ2-7
D gene: .